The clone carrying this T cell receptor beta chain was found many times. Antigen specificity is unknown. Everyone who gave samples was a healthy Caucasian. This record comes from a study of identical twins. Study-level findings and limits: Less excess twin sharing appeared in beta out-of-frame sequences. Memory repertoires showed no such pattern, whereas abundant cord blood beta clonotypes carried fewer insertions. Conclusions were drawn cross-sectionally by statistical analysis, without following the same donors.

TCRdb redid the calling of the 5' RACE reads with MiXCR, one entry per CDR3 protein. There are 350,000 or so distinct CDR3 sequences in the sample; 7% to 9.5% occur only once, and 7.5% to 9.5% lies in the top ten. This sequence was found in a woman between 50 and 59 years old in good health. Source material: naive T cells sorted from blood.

The CDR3, as DNA: TGTGCCAGCAGTATACCGAAGGGGTGGAACACTGAAGCTTTCTTT. Residues: CASSIPKGWNTEAFF. The chain couples TRBV7-8 to TRBJ1-1, with D tentatively TRBD1 (5 bases). V lost 6 bases and J lost 1, with 15 bases in between. Germline V CDR1 and CDR2: SGHVS, FQNEAQ. This CDR3 is 15 amino acids long.